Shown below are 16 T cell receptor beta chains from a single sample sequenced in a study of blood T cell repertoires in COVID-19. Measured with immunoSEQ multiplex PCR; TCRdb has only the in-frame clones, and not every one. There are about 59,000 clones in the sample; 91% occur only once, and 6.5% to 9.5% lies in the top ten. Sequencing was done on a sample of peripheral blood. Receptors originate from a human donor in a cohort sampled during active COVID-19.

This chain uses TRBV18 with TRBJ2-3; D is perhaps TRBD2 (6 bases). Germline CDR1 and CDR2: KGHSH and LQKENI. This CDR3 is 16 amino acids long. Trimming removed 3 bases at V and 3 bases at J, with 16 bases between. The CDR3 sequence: CASSPPYGSATDTQYF. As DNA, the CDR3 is TGTGCCAGCTCACCCCCCTACGGGAGCGCTACAGATACGCAGTATTTT.

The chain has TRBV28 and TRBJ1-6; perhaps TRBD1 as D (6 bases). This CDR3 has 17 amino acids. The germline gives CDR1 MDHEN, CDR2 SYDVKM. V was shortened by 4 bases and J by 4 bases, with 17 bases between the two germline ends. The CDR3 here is CASSSDSFSTYNSPLHF. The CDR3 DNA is TGTGCCAGCAGTTCGGACAGCTTCTCAACTTATAATTCACCCCTCCACTTT.

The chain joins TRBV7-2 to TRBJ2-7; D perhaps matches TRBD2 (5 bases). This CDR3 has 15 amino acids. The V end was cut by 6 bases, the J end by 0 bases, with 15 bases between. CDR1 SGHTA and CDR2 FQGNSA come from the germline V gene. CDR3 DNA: TGTGCCAGCAGATACCGGGATAGGAGCTCCTACGAGCAGTACTTC. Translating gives CASRYRDRSSYEQYF.

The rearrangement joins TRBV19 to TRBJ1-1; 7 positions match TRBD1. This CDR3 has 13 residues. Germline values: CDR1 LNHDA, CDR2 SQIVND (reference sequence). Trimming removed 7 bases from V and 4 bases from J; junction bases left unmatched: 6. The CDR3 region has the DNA TGTGCCAGTACGGACAGGTTCGGCACTGAAGCTTTCTTT. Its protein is CASTDRFGTEAFF.

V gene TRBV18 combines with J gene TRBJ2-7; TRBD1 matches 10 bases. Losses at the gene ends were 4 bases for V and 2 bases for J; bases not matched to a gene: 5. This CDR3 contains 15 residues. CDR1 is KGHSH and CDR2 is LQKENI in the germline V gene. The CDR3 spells CASSLGTGDPYEQYF. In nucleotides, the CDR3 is TGTGCCAGCTCACTAGGGACAGGGGACCCCTACGAGCAGTACTTC.

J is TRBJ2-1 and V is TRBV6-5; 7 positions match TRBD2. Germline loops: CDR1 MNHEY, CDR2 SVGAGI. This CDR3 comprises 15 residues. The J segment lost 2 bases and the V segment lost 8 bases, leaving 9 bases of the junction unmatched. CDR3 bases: TGTGCCAGCCAAGAAGGGACTACTGCCTACAATGAGCAGTTCTTC. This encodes CASQEGTTAYNEQFF.

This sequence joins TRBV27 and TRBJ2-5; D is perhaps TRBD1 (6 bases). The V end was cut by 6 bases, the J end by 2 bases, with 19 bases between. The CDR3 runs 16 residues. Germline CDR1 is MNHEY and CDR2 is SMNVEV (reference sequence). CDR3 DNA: TGTGCCAGCAGACCAATCAAAGGACAGATGCAAGAGACCCAGTACTTC. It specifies CASRPIKGQMQETQYF.

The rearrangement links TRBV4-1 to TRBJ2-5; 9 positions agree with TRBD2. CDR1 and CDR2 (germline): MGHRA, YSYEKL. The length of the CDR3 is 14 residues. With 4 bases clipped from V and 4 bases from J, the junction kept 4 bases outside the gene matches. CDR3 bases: TGCGCCAGCAGCCCTGGACTAGCGCCAGAGACCCAGTACTTC. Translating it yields CASSPGLAPETQYF.

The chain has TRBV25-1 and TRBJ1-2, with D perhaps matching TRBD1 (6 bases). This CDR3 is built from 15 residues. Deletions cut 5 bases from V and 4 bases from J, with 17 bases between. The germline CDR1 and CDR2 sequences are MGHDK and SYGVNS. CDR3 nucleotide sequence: TGTGCCAGCAGTCAGGGGTTAGGGTCAAGCTATGGCTACACCTTC. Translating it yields CASSQGLGSSYGYTF.

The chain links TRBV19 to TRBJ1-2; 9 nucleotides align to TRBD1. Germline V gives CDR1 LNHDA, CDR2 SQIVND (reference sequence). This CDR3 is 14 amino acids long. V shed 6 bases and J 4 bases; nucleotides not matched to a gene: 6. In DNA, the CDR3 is TGTGCCAGTAGCCGGGACAGGGTCATCTATGGCTACACCTTC. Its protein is CASSRDRVIYGYTF.

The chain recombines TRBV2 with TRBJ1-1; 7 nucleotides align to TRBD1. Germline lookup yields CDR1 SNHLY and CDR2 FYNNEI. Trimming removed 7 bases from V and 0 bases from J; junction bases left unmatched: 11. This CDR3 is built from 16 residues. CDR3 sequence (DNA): TGTGCCAGCAAAGGGGGCAGGGGTACTATGAACACTGAAGCTTTCTTT. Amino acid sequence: CASKGGRGTMNTEAFF.

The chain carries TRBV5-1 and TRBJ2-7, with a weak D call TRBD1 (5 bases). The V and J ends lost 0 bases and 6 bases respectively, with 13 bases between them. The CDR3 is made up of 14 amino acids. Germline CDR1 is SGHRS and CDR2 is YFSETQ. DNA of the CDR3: TGCGCCAGCAGCTTGGGGCCACAGGAGCGCGAGCAGTACTTC. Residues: CASSLGPQEREQYF.

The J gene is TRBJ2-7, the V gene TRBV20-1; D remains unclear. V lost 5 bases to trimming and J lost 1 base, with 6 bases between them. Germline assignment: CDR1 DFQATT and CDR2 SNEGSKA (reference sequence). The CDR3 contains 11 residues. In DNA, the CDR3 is TGCAGTGCTGCAGCGTCCTACGAGCAGTACTTC. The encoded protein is CSAAASYEQYF.

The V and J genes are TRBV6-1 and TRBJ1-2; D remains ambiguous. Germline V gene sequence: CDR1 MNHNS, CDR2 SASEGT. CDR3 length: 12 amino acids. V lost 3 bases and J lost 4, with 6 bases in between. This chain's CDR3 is CASSERLYGYTF. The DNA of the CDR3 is TGTGCCAGCAGTGAGCGCCTCTATGGCTACACCTTC.

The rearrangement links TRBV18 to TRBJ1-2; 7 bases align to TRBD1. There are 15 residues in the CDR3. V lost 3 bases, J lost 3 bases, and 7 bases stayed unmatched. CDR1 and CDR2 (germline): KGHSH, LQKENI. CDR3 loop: CASSPNDRVDYGYTF. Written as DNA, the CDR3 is TGTGCCAGCTCACCTAACGACAGGGTTGACTATGGCTACACCTTC.

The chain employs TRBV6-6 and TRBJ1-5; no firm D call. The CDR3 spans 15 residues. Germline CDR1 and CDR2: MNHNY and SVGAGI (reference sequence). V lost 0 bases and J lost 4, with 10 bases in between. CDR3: CASSYSNAVNQPQHF. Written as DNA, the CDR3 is TGTGCCAGCAGTTACTCGAACGCAGTAAATCAGCCCCAGCATTTT.